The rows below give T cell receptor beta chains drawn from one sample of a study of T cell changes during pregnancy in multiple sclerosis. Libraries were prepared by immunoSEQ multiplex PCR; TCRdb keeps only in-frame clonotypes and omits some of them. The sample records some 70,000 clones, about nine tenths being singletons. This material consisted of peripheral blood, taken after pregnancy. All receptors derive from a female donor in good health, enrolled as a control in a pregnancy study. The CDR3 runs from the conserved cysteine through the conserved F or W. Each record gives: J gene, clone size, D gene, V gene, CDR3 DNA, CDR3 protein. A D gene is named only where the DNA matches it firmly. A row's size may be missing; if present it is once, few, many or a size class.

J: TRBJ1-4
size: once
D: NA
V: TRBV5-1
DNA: TGCGCCAGCAGCTTGGGGAGGGGTAATGAAAAACTGTTTTTT
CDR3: CASSLGRGNEKLFF

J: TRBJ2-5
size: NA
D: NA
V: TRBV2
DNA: TGTGCCAGCGGGGCGATTCAAGAGACCCAGTACTTC
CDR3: CASGAIQETQYF

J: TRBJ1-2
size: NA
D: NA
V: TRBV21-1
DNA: TGTGCCAGCAGCCTCTCGGGGGTTTGGAGTGGTGGCTACACCTTC
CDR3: CASSLSGVWSGGYTF

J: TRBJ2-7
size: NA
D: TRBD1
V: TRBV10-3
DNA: TGTGCCAGCCTACCCGCGGGACAGGGGGCGGGCGAGCAGTACTTC
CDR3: CASLPAGQGAGEQYF

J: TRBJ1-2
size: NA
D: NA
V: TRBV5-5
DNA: TGTGCCAGCAGGAAGGAGGGGAATCGGGGCTACACCTTC
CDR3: CASRKEGNRGYTF

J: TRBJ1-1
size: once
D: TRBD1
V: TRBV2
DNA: TGTGCCAGCAGTGAACGGACAGGGGTCACTGAAGCTTTCTTT
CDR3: CASSERTGVTEAFF

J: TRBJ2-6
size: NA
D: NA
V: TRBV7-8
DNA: TGTGCCAGCAAGAGGGGGTACTCTGGGGCCAACGTCCTGACTTTC
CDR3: CASKRGYSGANVLTF

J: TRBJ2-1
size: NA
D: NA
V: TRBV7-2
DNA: TGTGCCAGCAGCCCCTTTTCACTTGCGGGTATCTACAATGAGCAGTTCTTC
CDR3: CASSPFSLAGIYNEQFF

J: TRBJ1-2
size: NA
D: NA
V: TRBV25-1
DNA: TGTGCCACCCACCAGGACACCTCCTATGGCTACACCTTC
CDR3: CATHQDTSYGYTF

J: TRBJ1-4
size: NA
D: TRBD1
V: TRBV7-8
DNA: TGTGCCAGCAGCACTAGATGGGACAGGGCCTCAAAACTGTTTTTT
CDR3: CASSTRWDRASKLFF

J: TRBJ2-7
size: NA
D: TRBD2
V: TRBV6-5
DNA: TGTGCCAGCAGTTCCCTAGCGGGAGTGGGGGAGCAGTACTTC
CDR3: CASSSLAGVGEQYF

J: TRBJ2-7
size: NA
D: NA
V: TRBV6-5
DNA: TGTGCCAGCAGTGCTAGGGGGACCGGGCAGTACTTC
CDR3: CASSARGTGQYF